This T cell receptor beta chain was identified during a study of T cell clonotyping in hematopoietic cell transplantation. A note on this clone: Its antigen is not identified.

Study-level points and caveats: At the given depth, recipient repertoires were over 95% de novo clonotypes. Recipient TCR diversity dropped after transplant; expanded clonotypes rose from day 30 to 180. Without cell sorting, CD4 versus CD8 contributions remain unresolved. Higher Inverse Simpson Index values in graft donor and pretransplant recipient predicted broader posttransplant TCR diversity.

V shed 0 bases and J shed 11 bases, with 17 bases lying between them. The CDR3 has 14 residues. Germline loops: CDR1 SGHRS, CDR2 YFSETQ. Generated by immunoSEQ multiplex PCR, the TCRdb table keeps only in-frame clones and is missing some. Altogether about 9,500 clones are present, 80% to 95% being singletons, with the ten largest covering around 5.4%. The sample in question was PBMCs, obtained 100 days after allogeneic stem cell transplant. The chain combines TRBV5-1 with TRBJ1-1; a weak D match, TRBD1 (5 bases). The TCR was taken from a male patient aged 50 to 59 who had an allogeneic stem cell transplant from a related donor, so T cells may come from the graft donor. Some clones in this sample may be carry-over from other donors' samples. The CDR3 DNA reads as TGCGCCAGCAGCTTGGGCGAGGGGCTCGTTATGGCTTTCTTT. The encoded protein is CASSLGEGLVMAFF. Supplemented by reference TRBV5-1 and TRBJ1-1, the full variable domain reads KAGVTQTPRYLIKTRGQQVTLSCSPISGHRSVSWYQQTPGQGLQFLFEYFSETQRNKGNFPGRFSGRQFSNSRSEMNVSTLELGDSALYLCASSLGEGLVMAFFGQGTRLTVV.